This entry lists 12 T cell receptor beta chains sequenced from one sample in a study of shared clonotypes between healthy human individuals. Assay: immunoSEQ multiplex PCR; the TCRdb copy retains only in-frame clones and omits some. Here the sample spans about 960,000 clones, 76% being singletons. The sequencing sample was made of memory CD4+ T cells sorted from blood. Subset meaning: CD45RA-negative fraction. These receptors were taken from a man aged 18 to 30 in good health.

V gene TRBV14 combines with J gene TRBJ1-2; D remains ambiguous. CDR1 is SGHDN, CDR2 FVKESK, per germline. There are 14 residues in the CDR3. Trimming removed 1 base from V and 0 bases from J, with 6 bases in between. CDR3 DNA sequence: TGTGCCAGCAGCCAAGGGATAGCTAACTATGGCTACACCTTC. This codes for CASSQGIANYGYTF.

This clone was recorded a few times. The chain couples TRBV28 to TRBJ2-2; TRBD1 aligns across 8 bases. The V and J ends lost 4 bases and 5 bases, in that order; junction bases with no gene match: 6. The CDR3 contains 15 residues. Germline V gene lookup returns CDR1 MDHEN and CDR2 SYDVKM. The CDR3 DNA reads TGTGCCAGCAGTTGGGCAGGGGGCTTAACCGGGGAGCTGTTTTTT. It codes for CASSWAGGLTGELFF.

This chain links TRBV9 with TRBJ2-7, with D hard to call. V lost 5 bases and J 3 bases, leaving 6 bases between the germline ends. This CDR3 is 11 amino acids long. CDR1 SGDLS and CDR2 YYNGEE come from the germline V gene. CDR3 DNA: TGTGCCAGCAGGGACGGCTACGAGCAGTACTTC. It translates to CASRDGYEQYF.

The V call is TRBV5-8, the J call TRBJ1-5; 7 nucleotides match TRBD1. V lost 4 bases, J lost 5 bases, and 21 bases stayed unmatched. The CDR3 runs 19 residues. Germline V CDR1 and CDR2: SGHTS, YDEGEE. The CDR3 coding sequence is TGTGCCAGCAGCAAAGCCAAATCGCCGGAAGACAGGGAAGATCAGCCCCAGCATTTT. Residues: CASSKAKSPEDREDQPQHF. The variable domain in full, completed from reference TRBV5-8 and TRBJ1-5, reads EAGVTQSPTHLIKTRGQQATLRCSPISGHTSVYWYQQALGLGLQFLLWYDEGEERNRGNFPPRFSGRQFPNYSSELNVNALELEDSALYLCASSKAKSPEDREDQPQHFGDGTRLSIL.

The chain joins TRBV6-5 to TRBJ2-1; 8 positions agree with TRBD1. CDR1 is MNHEY and CDR2 is SVGAGI in the germline V gene. This CDR3 has 15 amino acids. Trimming removed 4 bases from V and 4 bases from J; junction bases left unmatched: 6. DNA for the CDR3: TGTGCCAGCAGTTCTACAGGGGGAAGGTACAATGAGCAGTTCTTC. It encodes CASSSTGGRYNEQFF.

CDR3 nucleotide sequence: TGTGCCAGTAGTATATCTACAGGGCCCGGCTACACCTTC. Its protein product is CASSISTGPGYTF. The chain recombines TRBV19 with TRBJ1-2, with D maybe TRBD1 (6 bases). Between the trimmed V and J ends, which lost 2 bases and 8 bases, there was a span of 12 bases. Germline lookup yields CDR1 LNHDA and CDR2 SQIVND (reference sequence). CDR3 length equals 13 residues.

This chain joins TRBV19 and TRBJ2-3; no definite D call. Germline V CDR1 and CDR2: LNHDA, SQIVND (reference sequence). Trimming removed 5 bases from V and 0 bases from J, with 9 bases in between. The CDR3 totals 14 residues. DNA for the CDR3: TGTGCCAGTAGTGATGCACCTAGCACAGATACGCAGTATTTT. Translation: CASSDAPSTDTQYF.

The chain uses TRBV9 and TRBJ1-1, with D uncertain. Per the germline V gene, CDR1 is SGDLS and CDR2 is YYNGEE. This CDR3 region has 14 residues. Deletions cut 1 base from V and 1 base from J, with 8 bases between. The CDR3 loop is CASSVNWANTEAFF. The CDR3 DNA sequence: TGTGCCAGCAGCGTAAATTGGGCGAACACTGAAGCTTTCTTT.

The genes are TRBV10-2 and TRBJ2-2, with TRBD2 matching 13 bases. The CDR3 extends over 14 amino acids. With V trimmed by 8 bases and J by 5 bases, 2 bases remained unmatched. Per the germline V gene, CDR1 is WSHSY and CDR2 is SAAADI. The CDR3 DNA sequence: TGCGCCAGCCGGACTAGCGGGGGTACCGGGGAGCTGTTTTTT. Encoded protein: CASRTSGGTGELFF.

There are many counts of this clone. V is TRBV2 and J is TRBJ2-7; no clear D gene. The germline CDR1 and CDR2 sequences are SNHLY and FYNNEI. The V gene lost 10 bases and the J gene lost 2 bases, with 12 bases spanning the gap. This CDR3 region has 12 residues. This CDR3 is CATGTLTYEQYF. CDR3 nucleotides: TGTGCCACGGGTACGCTAACCTACGAGCAGTACTTC.

The J gene is TRBJ1-6, the V gene TRBV5-6; weak D call: TRBD1 (5 bases). CDR1 SGHDT and CDR2 YYEEEE come from the germline V gene. Trimming shortened V by 0 bases and J by 10 bases, and 11 bases separated the two germline ends. The CDR3 totals 14 residues. The CDR3 DNA reads TGTGCCAGCAGCTTGGGGAGGGGAGGGTCACCCCTCCACTTT. Protein: CASSLGRGGSPLHF. Full variable domain (outside the CDR3, taken from reference TRBV5-6 and TRBJ1-6): DAGVTQSPTHLIKTRGQQVTLRCSPKSGHDTVSWYQQALGQGPQFIFQYYEEEERQRGNFPDRFSGHQFPNYSSELNVNALLLGDSALYLCASSLGRGGSPLHFGNGTRLTVT.

The rearrangement links TRBV29-1 to TRBJ1-1; D not resolved. Germline-derived CDR1 and CDR2 are SQVTM and ANQGSEA. The CDR3 spans 11 residues. The CDR3 spells CRAGLNTEAFF. The DNA for the CDR3 is TGCAGGGCGGGATTGAACACTGAAGCTTTCTTT.